The 14 T cell receptor beta chains below all came from one sample that was sequenced in a study of shared clonotypes between healthy human individuals. Libraries were prepared by immunoSEQ multiplex PCR; TCRdb keeps only in-frame clonotypes and omits some of them. The sample holds about 2.4 million clones, 90% to 95% seen once. Sequenced: naive CD4+ T cells from PBMCs. Subset specified: CD45RA+ positively selected. The source is a young man in good health. Some clones in this sample may be carry-over from other donors' samples.

The chain joins TRBV28 to TRBJ1-2; D might be TRBD1 (5 bases). V lost 5 bases to trimming and J lost 3 bases, with 16 bases between them. This CDR3 has 15 amino acids. Germline CDR1 MDHEN, CDR2 SYDVKM. The CDR3: CASSGSGGTYYGYTF. As DNA, the CDR3 is TGTGCCAGCAGTGGGTCGGGAGGGACGTACTATGGCTACACCTTC.

The chain uses TRBV28 and TRBJ2-3; 12 bases line up with TRBD2. The V and J ends lost 7 bases and 1 base, in that order; junction bases with no gene match: 3. The length of the CDR3 is 15 residues. Per germline, CDR1 MDHEN and CDR2 SYDVKM. The CDR3 spells CASNRLAGGTDTQYF. The CDR3 DNA reads TGTGCCAGCAACCGACTAGCGGGGGGCACAGATACGCAGTATTTT.

The rearrangement joins TRBV2 to TRBJ2-5; D call uncertain. V was pared by 6 bases and J by 3 bases, with 5 bases between. Looked up from germline, CDR1 is SNHLY and CDR2 is FYNNEI. The CDR3 is 11 amino acids. CDR3 sequence reads: CASRDEETQYF. The CDR3 region has the DNA TGTGCCAGCAGGGACGAAGAGACCCAGTACTTC.

V is TRBV10-3 and J is TRBJ1-1; 9 bases fit TRBD1. Looked up from germline, CDR1 is ENHRY and CDR2 is SYGVKD. V dropped 6 bases and J dropped 3; count of bases not matched to a gene: 5. The CDR3 covers 14 residues. CDR3 sequence (DNA): TGTGCCATCAGGACGACAGGGGGGGACACTGAAGCTTTCTTT. Translated: CAIRTTGGDTEAFF.

V is TRBV11-3 and J is TRBJ2-5; D gene ambiguous. Germline V gene lookup returns CDR1 SGHNT and CDR2 YENEEA. V lost 2 bases, J lost 2 bases, and 6 bases lay in between. The length of the CDR3 is 13 residues. This CDR3 reads CASSLNKQETQYF. The CDR3 DNA follows: TGTGCCAGCAGCTTAAACAAGCAAGAGACCCAGTACTTC.

A remark on this clone: Other DNA sequences in the same sample also yield this CDR3. The chain couples TRBV7-2 to TRBJ2-7; 7 bases line up with TRBD1. Germline lookup yields CDR1 SGHTA and CDR2 FQGNSA. J was trimmed by 3 bases and V by 3 bases; bases with no gene match: 2. This CDR3 region has 13 residues. The CDR3 reads CASSFRQGYEQYF. CDR3 bases: TGTGCCAGCAGCTTTAGACAGGGCTACGAGCAGTACTTC.

This clone was detected only once. The chain joins TRBV11-3 to TRBJ2-6, with D possibly TRBD2 on 6 matching bases. The CDR3 is made up of 16 amino acids. Trimming removed 5 bases from V and 1 base from J, with 12 bases in between. Germline CDR1 reads SGHNT; CDR2 reads YENEEA. The CDR3 spells CASSRGLTSGANVLTF. DNA of the CDR3: TGTGCCAGCAGCAGGGGACTGACTTCTGGGGCCAACGTCCTGACTTTC.

The chain has TRBV25-1 and TRBJ1-2; D unresolved. V gave up 2 bases and J gave up 9 bases, with 10 bases separating them. The CDR3 length is 12 residues. Germline V lookup: CDR1 MGHDK, CDR2 SYGVNS. CDR3 protein: CASSEQSLSYTF. The CDR3 bases are TGTGCCAGCAGTGAACAGTCTTTGAGCTACACCTTC.

The chain links TRBV7-2 to TRBJ1-5; the D is unclear. The CDR3 extends over 16 amino acids. Germline assignment: CDR1 SGHTA and CDR2 FQGNSA. The germline V and J ends were trimmed by 2 bases and 2 bases, with 13 bases remaining between them. Here the CDR3 reads CASSLQSLRGNQPQHF. The CDR3 nucleotides are TGTGCCAGCAGCTTACAGTCACTGCGAGGCAATCAGCCCCAGCATTTT. Together with reference TRBV7-2 and TRBJ1-5, the CDR3 gives the full variable domain: GAGVSQSPSNKVTEKGKDVELRCDPISGHTALYWYRQSLGQGLEFLIYFQGNSAPDKSGLPSDRFSAERTGGSVSTLTIQRTQQEDSAVYLCASSLQSLRGNQPQHFGDGTRLSIL.

The V call is TRBV5-4, the J call TRBJ2-7; no firm D call. This CDR3 region has 13 residues. Germline V gene lookup returns CDR1 SGHNT and CDR2 YYREEE (reference sequence). V was cut by 0 bases and J by 7 bases, with 11 bases left in between. CDR3 DNA: TGTGCCAGCAGCTTGGAGCAGGTAGGGGAGCAGTACTTC. As protein: CASSLEQVGEQYF.

The count of this clone is one. V gene TRBV4-1 combines with J gene TRBJ2-1; 8 positions match TRBD2. The CDR3 length is 15 residues. V was pared by 5 bases and J by 3 bases, with 6 bases of the junction left unmatched. Per the germline V gene, CDR1 is MGHRA and CDR2 is YSYEKL. The CDR3 DNA reads as TGCGCCAGCAGCACCCATAGCGGGGACTACAATGAGCAGTTCTTC. This encodes CASSTHSGDYNEQFF.

V is TRBV10-3 and J is TRBJ2-1; 9 bases map to TRBD1. The junction had 13 bases not matched to a gene; V was cut back by 3 bases and J by 1 base. The CDR3 covers 19 residues. CDR1 and CDR2 from the germline V gene are ENHRY and SYGVKD. This CDR3 is CAISEHMDRGSGSYNEQFF. CDR3 bases: TGTGCCATCAGTGAACATATGGACAGGGGTTCGGGGTCCTACAATGAGCAGTTCTTC.

V gene TRBV7-8 combines with J gene TRBJ2-4; D not resolved. With 4 bases removed from V and 8 bases from J, the gap between germline ends came to 12 bases. This CDR3 is built from 13 residues. Germline assignment: CDR1 SGHVS and CDR2 FQNEAQ. As DNA, the CDR3 is TGTGCCAGCAGCTGGGGATTCGCGGACATTCAGTACTTC. It specifies CASSWGFADIQYF.

The gene calls are TRBV14 and TRBJ2-1; 7 nucleotides align to TRBD2. After removal of 4 bases from V and 0 bases from J, the junction contained 3 bases not matched to a gene. The germline gives CDR1 SGHDN, CDR2 FVKESK. The CDR3 is 15 amino acids. CDR3 loop: CASSRGGSSYNEQFF. Here the CDR3 DNA reads TGTGCCAGCAGCCGGGGCGGGAGCTCCTACAATGAGCAGTTCTTC.